This T cell receptor beta chain was observed in a study of OX40 agonist ivuxolimab in advanced cancers. The germline V gene encodes CDR1 SNHLY and CDR2 FYNNEI. The V end was cut by 2 bases, the J end by 1 base, with 12 bases between. This CDR3 is built from 16 residues. TCRdb's table, derived via immunoSEQ multiplex PCR, lists solely in-frame clones and lacks some. The data contain 20,000 to 25,000 clones, more than 75% of them singletons. The sample here was CD4+ or CD8+ T cells sorted from blood, taken in a trial of the OX40 agonist ivuxolimab. The chain has TRBV2 and TRBJ1-5; D is possibly TRBD1 (6 bases). This sequence was found in an adult with an advanced solid tumor such as melanoma, head and neck, liver or kidney cancer. This CDR3 reads CASSETPGHSNQPQHF. The DNA for the CDR3 is TGTGCCAGCAGTGAAACTCCGGGACACAGCAATCAGCCCCAGCATTTT.